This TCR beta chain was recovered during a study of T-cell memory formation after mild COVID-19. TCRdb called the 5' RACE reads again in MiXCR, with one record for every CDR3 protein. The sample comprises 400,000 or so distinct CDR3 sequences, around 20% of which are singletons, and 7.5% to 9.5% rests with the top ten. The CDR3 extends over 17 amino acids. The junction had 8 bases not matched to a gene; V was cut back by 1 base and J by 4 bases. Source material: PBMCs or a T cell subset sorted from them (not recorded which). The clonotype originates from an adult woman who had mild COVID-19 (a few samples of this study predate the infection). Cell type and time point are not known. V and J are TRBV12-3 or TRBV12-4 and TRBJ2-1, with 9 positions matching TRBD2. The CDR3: CASSLGMGSGRYNEQFF. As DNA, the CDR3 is TGTGCCAGCAGTTTAGGGATGGGTAGCGGGAGATACAATGAGCAGTTCTTC.